This is a list of T cell receptor beta chains from one sample in a study of T cell repertoires in cytomegalovirus infection. TCRdb called the reads again in MiXCR, with one record for every CDR3 protein. The table has approximately 550,000 distinct CDR3 sequences, about 15% seen once. The specimen sequenced was CD8+ T cells from PBMCs. The receptors were sampled from a human donor in good health (CMV status not recorded). Some clones in this sample may be carry-over from other donors' samples. CDR3s include the opening cysteine and the closing phenylalanine or tryptophan. D genes are given only for firm matches. The listing skips clone size in some rows; elsewhere it reads once, few, many or a size class.

-	few	TRBV7-6	TRBJ1-4	TGTGCCAGCAGCTCCGGGACAAGTAATGAAAAACTGTTTTTT	CASSSGTSNEKLFF
TRBD1	many	TRBV12-3/TRBV12-4	TRBJ2-7	TGTGCCAGCAGTTTCAGCAGCGGACAGGACTCCTACGAGCAGTACTTC	CASSFSSGQDSYEQYF
-	many	TRBV7-6	TRBJ1-1	TGTGCCAGCAGCTTAAGGGGAATCGGGGCCTCTGAAGCTTTCTTT	CASSLRGIGASEAFF
TRBD2	-	TRBV6-5	TRBJ2-1	TGTGCCAGCAGTTCCCGCAGCCACGGGGGGAATGAGCAGTTCTTC	CASSSRSHGGNEQFF
TRBD1	-	TRBV27	TRBJ1-5	TGTGCCAGCAGTCCCCACAGGGGGCGGAATCAGCCCCAGCATTTT	CASSPHRGRNQPQHF
-	few	TRBV29-1	TRBJ2-1	TGCAGCGTTCCCGACGGATATTCAGGCAATGAGCAGTTCTTC	CSVPDGYSGNEQFF
-	-	TRBV5-4	TRBJ2-3	TGTGCCAGCAGCGGGGGCCGGGGGCACACAGATACGCAGTATTTT	CASSGGRGHTDTQYF
-	-	TRBV30	TRBJ2-1	TGTGCCTGGAGTGCCCGAGACAGCCGATACAATGAGCAGTTCTTC	CAWSARDSRYNEQFF
TRBD2	many	TRBV4-1	TRBJ2-3	TGCGCCAGCAGCCAAGTGGATAGCGGGAGGGCCCAAAGTAGTTTAGATACGCAGTATTTT	CASSQVDSGRAQSSLDTQYF
-	many	TRBV7-9	TRBJ2-7	TGTGCCAGCAGCCAGGGAGACTTC	CASSQGDF
-	-	TRBV3-1	TRBJ1-2	TGTGCCAGCAGCCATCCCACCCATGTCCATAACTATGGCTACACCTTC	CASSHPTHVHNYGYTF
-	many	TRBV11-2	TRBJ2-3	TGTGCCAGCTCTCCAGCGTTCACAGATACGCAGTATTTT	CASSPAFTDTQYF
-	few	TRBV7-9	TRBJ2-2	TGTGCCAGCAGGGGCGAAGGTACCGGGGAGCTGTTTTTT	CASRGEGTGELFF
-	-	TRBV15	TRBJ2-4	TGTGCCACCAGCACCCCGGCCAAAGAAAACATTCAGTACTTC	CATSTPAKENIQYF
TRBD2	few	TRBV20-1	TRBJ2-1	TGCAGTGCTAGACTACTAGCGGGGGGGGACTACAATGAGCAGTTCTTC	CSARLLAGGDYNEQFF
-	many	TRBV6-1	TRBJ2-2	TGTGCCACCTTCGACGAAGGAAGGGTGAGAACCGGGGAGCTGTTTTTT	CATFDEGRVRTGELFF
-	few	TRBV14	TRBJ2-7	TGTGCCAGCAGCCAAGGGTCCCCTTGGGGCGAGCAGTACTTC	CASSQGSPWGEQYF
TRBD2	many	TRBV27	TRBJ2-2	TGTGCCAGCAGTTTCTCTAGCGGAACCTACACCGGGGAGCTGTTTTTT	CASSFSSGTYTGELFF
-	-	TRBV7-6	TRBJ2-3	TGTGCCAGCAGCCATCGGGAAGGCACAGATACGCAGTATTTT	CASSHREGTDTQYF
-	few	TRBV6-5	TRBJ1-2	TGTGCCAGCAGTTACTCCGAGGGTGTTATGGGCTACACCTTC	CASSYSEGVMGYTF
-	many	TRBV9	TRBJ1-2	TGTGCCAGCAGCGTTGACGCCGGGACCGCGGTGCGCGGCTACACCTTC	CASSVDAGTAVRGYTF
-	many	TRBV12-3/TRBV12-4	TRBJ1-2	TGTGCCAGCAGTCCGTTGACAGTATTCTATGGCTACACCTTC	CASSPLTVFYGYTF
-	few	TRBV27	TRBJ1-1	TGTGCCAGCAGTTTAGGGCCCTTCGAGGGGAACACTGAAGCTTTCTTT	CASSLGPFEGNTEAFF
-	-	TRBV13	TRBJ1-4	TGTGCCAGCAGCTTAAACAGTGTTGAAAAACTGTTTTTT	CASSLNSVEKLFF
TRBD2	few	TRBV7-9	TRBJ2-7	TGTGCCAGCAGGACTAGCGGGAACTCCGAGCAGTACTTC	CASRTSGNSEQYF
-	many	TRBV7-2	TRBJ1-5	TGTGCCAGCAGCTGGAGAATGGGTTGGCAGCATTTT	CASSWRMGWQHF
-	-	TRBV19	TRBJ1-1	TGTGCCAGTAGTATAGACGGGAGCCCCATGTACACTGAAGCTTTCTTT	CASSIDGSPMYTEAFF
TRBD2	-	TRBV12-3/TRBV12-4	TRBJ2-3	TGTGCCAGCTCTCCTGTGAGACTAGCGGGGGATACGCAGTATTTT	CASSPVRLAGDTQYF
-	few	TRBV5-4	TRBJ2-5	TGTGCCAGCAGCTGGAGGCCCCCGGAGACCCAGTACTTC	CASSWRPPETQYF
-	-	TRBV12-3/TRBV12-4	TRBJ2-3	TGTGCCAGCAGTTTAGGGGGGGGGCCGGCAGATACGCAGTATTTT	CASSLGGGPADTQYF
-	-	TRBV7-9	TRBJ2-7	TGTGCCAGCAGCAGGGCCTCCTACGAGCAGTACTTC	CASSRASYEQYF
-	many	TRBV7-3	TRBJ2-1	TGTGCCATCCAGGGCAATGAGCAGTTCTTC	CAIQGNEQFF
TRBD2	-	TRBV6-6	TRBJ2-3	TGTGCCAGCAGTTACATGTCTAGCGGGAGCACAGATACGCAGTATTTT	CASSYMSSGSTDTQYF
-	many	TRBV12-3/TRBV12-4	TRBJ1-3	TGTGCCAGCAGTAGCCGGGGGGAAGGGACTGGAAACACCATATATTTT	CASSSRGEGTGNTIYF
-	-	TRBV14	TRBJ2-7	TGTGCCAGCAGCCCCCGCCGGCCGACCTACGAGCAGTACTTC	CASSPRRPTYEQYF
-	few	TRBV28	TRBJ2-7	TGTGCCAGCAGCCCTCAGTTAAGGGGGACTTCCTACGAGCAGTACTTC	CASSPQLRGTSYEQYF
-	few	TRBV20-1	TRBJ2-7	TGCAGTGGAAGGGACTCAGAGGTATACGAGCAGTACTTC	CSGRDSEVYEQYF
TRBD1	many	TRBV11-1	TRBJ2-7	TGTGCCAGCAGCGGCCTGTCGAGAGGGGGCACCTACGAGCAGTACTTC	CASSGLSRGGTYEQYF
TRBD2	many	TRBV28	TRBJ2-1	TGTGCCAGCAGACCTCTTCTAGCGGGAGGGTACAATGAGCAGTTCTTC	CASRPLLAGGYNEQFF
TRBD1	many	TRBV7-9	TRBJ2-6	TGTGCCAGCAGCCATACCACAGGGGCTGGGGCCAACGTCCTGACTTTC	CASSHTTGAGANVLTF
TRBD1	-	TRBV6-5	TRBJ2-5	TGTGCCAGCAGTTACGGCCCCGGGACAGGGGCTTTTGAGACCCAGTACTTC	CASSYGPGTGAFETQYF
TRBD1	once	TRBV2	TRBJ2-7	TGTGCCAGCAGTGACCCCGGGACAGTTTTAGAGCAGTACTTC	CASSDPGTVLEQYF
TRBD2	-	TRBV20-1	TRBJ2-1	TGCAGTGCTAGAGATCGGCGGGAGACCGCCCTGGGTGAGCAGTTCTTC	CSARDRRETALGEQFF
TRBD2	-	TRBV7-6	TRBJ2-7	TGTGCCAGCAGCTTAATCGTCGGGAGGGGCGATCAGTACTTC	CASSLIVGRGDQYF
TRBD2	-	TRBV10-2	TRBJ2-1	TGCGCCAGCAGTGAGCGGGAGGTATACAATGAGCAGTTCTTC	CASSEREVYNEQFF
-	many	TRBV6-5	TRBJ1-1	TGTGCCAGCAGTACAAGAGGCGCAGGGGACACTGAAGCTTTCTTT	CASSTRGAGDTEAFF
-	-	TRBV3-1	TRBJ1-3	TGTGCCAGCAGCCAAGATGGAACTTGGGGCCTCTCTGGAAACACCATATATTTT	CASSQDGTWGLSGNTIYF
-	many	TRBV11-2	TRBJ2-7	TGTGCCAGCAGCCTCCCTCGGGTCGAGCAGTACTTC	CASSLPRVEQYF
-	many	TRBV6-2/TRBV6-3	TRBJ2-1	TGTGCCAGCCTGAAAGGAGGGCTAGATGACCCCCCCAATGAGCAGTTCTTC	CASLKGGLDDPPNEQFF
-	-	TRBV23-1	TRBJ1-2	TGCGCCAGCAATATGGGTGGAGTTAGAGCTAACTATGGCTACACCTTC	CASNMGGVRANYGYTF
-	-	TRBV6-6	TRBJ2-7	TGTGCCAGCAGCCTCGGACGGTTTGCGATTTACTACGAGCAGTACTTC	CASSLGRFAIYYEQYF
TRBD1	many	TRBV7-6	TRBJ2-7	TGTGCCAGCAGCTTAGAAAAGGGGGCGAACTACGAGCAGTACTTC	CASSLEKGANYEQYF
-	-	TRBV5-1	TRBJ1-1	TGCGCCAGCAGCCTCAGGGTCCGCACTGTTGAAGCTTTCTTT	CASSLRVRTVEAFF
TRBD2	few	TRBV2	TRBJ2-1	TGTGCCAGCAAGGGCGGGAGGGGTAATGAGCAGTTCTTC	CASKGGRGNEQFF
TRBD2	-	TRBV20-1	TRBJ2-1	TGCAGTGGAACTAGCGGGGAGTACAATGAGCAGTTCTTC	CSGTSGEYNEQFF
-	-	TRBV5-5	TRBJ2-7	TGTGCCAGCAGCCCGGACTGGCGGGCCTCCTACGAGCAGTACTTC	CASSPDWRASYEQYF